Reported below is one TCR beta chain. Clones were sequenced by immunoSEQ multiplex PCR, and TCRdb holds only the in-frame ones, with some missing. Altogether almost 200,000 clones are present, less than 90% being singletons, with the ten largest covering about 0.81%. This sample was included in a study of blood T cell repertoires in COVID-19. The V end lost 0 bases, the J end lost 6 bases, and 15 bases lay between the germline ends. This CDR3 has 15 amino acids. CDR1 and CDR2 from the germline V gene are SEHNR and FQNEAQ (reference sequence). The TCR comes from a woman aged 70-85 years with acute or convalescent COVID-19. The rearrangement joins TRBV7-9 to TRBJ2-7; D gene uncertain. Sequenced sample: peripheral blood. CDR3 protein: CASSLASGLSGEQYF. The DNA of the CDR3 is TGTGCCAGCAGCTTAGCGTCAGGTCTCTCAGGCGAGCAGTACTTC.